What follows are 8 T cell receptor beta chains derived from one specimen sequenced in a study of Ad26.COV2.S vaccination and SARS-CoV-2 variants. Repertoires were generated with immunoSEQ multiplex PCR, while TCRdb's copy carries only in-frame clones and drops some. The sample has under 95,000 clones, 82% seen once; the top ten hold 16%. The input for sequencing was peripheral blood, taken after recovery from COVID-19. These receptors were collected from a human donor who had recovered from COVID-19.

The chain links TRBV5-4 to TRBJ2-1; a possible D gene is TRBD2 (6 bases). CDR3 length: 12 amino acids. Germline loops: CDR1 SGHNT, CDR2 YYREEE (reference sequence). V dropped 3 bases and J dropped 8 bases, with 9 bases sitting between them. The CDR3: CASSSEGDEQFF. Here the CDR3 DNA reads TGTGCCAGCAGCTCGGAGGGCGATGAGCAGTTCTTC.

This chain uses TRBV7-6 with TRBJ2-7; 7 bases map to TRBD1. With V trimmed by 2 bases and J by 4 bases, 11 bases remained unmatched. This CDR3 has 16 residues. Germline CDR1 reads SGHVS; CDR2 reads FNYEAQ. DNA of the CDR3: TGTGCCAGCAGCTTAACCCCCCAGGGCAGGGGGTACGAGCAGTACTTC. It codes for CASSLTPQGRGYEQYF.

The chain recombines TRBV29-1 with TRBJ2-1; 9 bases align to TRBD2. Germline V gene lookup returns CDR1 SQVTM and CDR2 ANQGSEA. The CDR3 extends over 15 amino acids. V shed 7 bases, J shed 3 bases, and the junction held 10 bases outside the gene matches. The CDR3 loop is CSAEGRAGGYNEQFF. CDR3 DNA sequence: TGCAGCGCCGAGGGGCGAGCGGGAGGCTACAATGAGCAGTTCTTC.

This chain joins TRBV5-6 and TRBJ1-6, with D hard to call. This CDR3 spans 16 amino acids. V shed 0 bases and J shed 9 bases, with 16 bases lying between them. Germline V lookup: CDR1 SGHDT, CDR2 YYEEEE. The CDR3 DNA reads TGTGCCAGCAGCTTGGCGGTCAGCCTGGGTGGTTCACCCCTCCACTTT. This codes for CASSLAVSLGGSPLHF.

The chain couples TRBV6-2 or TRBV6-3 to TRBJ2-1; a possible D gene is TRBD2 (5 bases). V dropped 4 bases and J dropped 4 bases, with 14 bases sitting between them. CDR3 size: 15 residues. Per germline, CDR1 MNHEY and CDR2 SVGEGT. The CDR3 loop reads CASSSASGSYNEQFF. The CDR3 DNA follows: TGTGCCAGCAGTTCCGCGAGCGGATCTTACAATGAGCAGTTCTTC.

CDR3 region: CASSLAHLETQYF. CDR3 in DNA: TGTGCCAGCAGCTTAGCGCATTTGGAGACCCAGTACTTC. This chain connects TRBV7-2 to TRBJ2-5, with D unresolved. Germline V gives CDR1 SGHTA, CDR2 FQGNSA. V was shortened by 0 bases and J by 5 bases, with 7 bases between the two germline ends. The CDR3 has 13 amino acids.

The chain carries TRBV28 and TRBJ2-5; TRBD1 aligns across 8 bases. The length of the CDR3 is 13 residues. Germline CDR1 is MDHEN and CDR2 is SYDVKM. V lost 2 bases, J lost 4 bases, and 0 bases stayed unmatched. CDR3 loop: CASSLTGGETQYF. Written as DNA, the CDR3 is TGTGCCAGCAGTTTAACAGGGGGAGAGACCCAGTACTTC.

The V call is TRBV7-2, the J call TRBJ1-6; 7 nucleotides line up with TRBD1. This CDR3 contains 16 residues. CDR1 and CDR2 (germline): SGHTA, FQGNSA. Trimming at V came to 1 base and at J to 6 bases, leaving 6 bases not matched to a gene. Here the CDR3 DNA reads TGTGCCAGCAGCTTAGTTCAGGGACAGATTAATTCACCCCTCCACTTT. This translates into CASSLVQGQINSPLHF.